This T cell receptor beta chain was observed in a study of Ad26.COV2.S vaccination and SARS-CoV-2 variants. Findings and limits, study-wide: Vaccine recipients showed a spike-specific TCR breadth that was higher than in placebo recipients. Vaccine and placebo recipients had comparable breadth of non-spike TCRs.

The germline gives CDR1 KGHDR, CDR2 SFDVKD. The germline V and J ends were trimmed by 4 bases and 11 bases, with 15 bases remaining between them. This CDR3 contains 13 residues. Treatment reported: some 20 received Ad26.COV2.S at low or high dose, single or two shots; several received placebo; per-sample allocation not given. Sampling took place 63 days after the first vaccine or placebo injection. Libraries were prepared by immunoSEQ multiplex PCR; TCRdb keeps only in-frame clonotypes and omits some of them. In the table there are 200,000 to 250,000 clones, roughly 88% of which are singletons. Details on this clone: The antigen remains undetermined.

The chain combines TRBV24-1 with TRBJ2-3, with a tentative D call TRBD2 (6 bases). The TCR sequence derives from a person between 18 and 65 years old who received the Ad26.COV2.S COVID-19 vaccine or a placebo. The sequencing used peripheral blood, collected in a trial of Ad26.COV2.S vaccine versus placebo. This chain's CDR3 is CATSDRDSPQQYF. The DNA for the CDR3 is TGTGCCACCAGTGACCGGGACTCCCCCCAGCAGTATTTT.